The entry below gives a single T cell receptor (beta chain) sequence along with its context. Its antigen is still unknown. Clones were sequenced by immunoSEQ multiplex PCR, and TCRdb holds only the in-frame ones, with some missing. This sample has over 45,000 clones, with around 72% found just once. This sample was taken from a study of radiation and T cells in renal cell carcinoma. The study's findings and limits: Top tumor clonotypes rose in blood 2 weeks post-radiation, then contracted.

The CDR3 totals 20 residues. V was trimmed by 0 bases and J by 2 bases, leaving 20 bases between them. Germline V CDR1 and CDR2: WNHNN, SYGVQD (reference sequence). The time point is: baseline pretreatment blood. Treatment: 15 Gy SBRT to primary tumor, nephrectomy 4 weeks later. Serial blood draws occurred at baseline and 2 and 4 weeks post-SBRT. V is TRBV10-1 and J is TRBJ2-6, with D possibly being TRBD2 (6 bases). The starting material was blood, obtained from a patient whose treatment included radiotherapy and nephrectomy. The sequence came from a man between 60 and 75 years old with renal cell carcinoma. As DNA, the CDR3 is TGCGCCAGCAGTGAGTCGAGGCTTCAGCAGGGACTCGCTGGGGCCAACGTCCTGACTTTC. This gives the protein CASSESRLQQGLAGANVLTF.